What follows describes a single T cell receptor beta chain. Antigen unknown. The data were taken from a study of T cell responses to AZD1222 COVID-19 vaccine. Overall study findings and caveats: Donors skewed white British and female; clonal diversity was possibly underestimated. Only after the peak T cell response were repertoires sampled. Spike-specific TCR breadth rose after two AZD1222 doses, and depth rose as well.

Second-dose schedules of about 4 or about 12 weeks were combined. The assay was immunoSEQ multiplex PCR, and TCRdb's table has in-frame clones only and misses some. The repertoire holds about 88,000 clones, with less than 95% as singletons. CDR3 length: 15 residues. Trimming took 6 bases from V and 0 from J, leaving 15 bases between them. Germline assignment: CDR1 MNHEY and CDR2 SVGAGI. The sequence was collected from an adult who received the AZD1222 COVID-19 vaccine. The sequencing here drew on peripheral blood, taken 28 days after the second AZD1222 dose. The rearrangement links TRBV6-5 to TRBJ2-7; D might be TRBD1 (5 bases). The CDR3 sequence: CASRRQGTSSYEQYF. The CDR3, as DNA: TGTGCCAGCAGACGGCAGGGTACAAGCTCCTACGAGCAGTACTTC.